This section outlines one T cell receptor (beta chain) sequence together with its context. This entry belongs to a study of control samples from healthy donors and cancer patients. Unmatched junction bases numbered 13, after V lost 3 bases and J lost 7 bases. The CDR3 is made up of 16 amino acids. Germline CDR1 is LNHNV and CDR2 is YYDKDF (reference sequence). Profiled with immunoSEQ multiplex PCR; TCRdb holds only in-frame clones, not every one. The table includes about 79,000 clones, 80% to 95% detected once. J is TRBJ1-2 and V is TRBV15; 8 bases line up with TRBD1. Sequences were obtained from PBMCs. This TCR was recovered from a woman aged 35 to 49 with lung cancer. In nucleotides, the CDR3 is TGTGCCACCAGCAGGCTCCTGAACAGGGGGGAATCTGGCTACACCTTC. Translation gives CATSRLLNRGESGYTF.